This T cell receptor (beta chain) was recovered during a study of identifying expanded T cells in peripheral blood. Study findings and constraints: Variance in clone template counts between approximately 2-week samples significantly increased with total template count across all healthy donors.

The protocol was immunoSEQ multiplex PCR, while the TCRdb copy is restricted to in-frame clones and leaves out a portion. The sample has over 70,000 clones; 70% to 90% are singletons. As concerns this clone: Its antigen is currently unknown.

J gave up 4 bases and V 6 bases, and 8 bases lay outside the gene matches. The CDR3 has 14 amino acids. Germline loops: CDR1 MNHEY, CDR2 SVGAGI. The chain links TRBV6-5 to TRBJ1-1; 7 nucleotides agree with TRBD1. The sample consisted of blood. The clonotype comes from a person aged 18-70 years in good health. This CDR3 is CASRLGQSGTEAFF. The CDR3 DNA reads TGTGCCAGCAGACTGGGACAGTCAGGCACTGAAGCTTTCTTT.